The 2 T cell receptor beta chains below come from one sample, sequenced in a study of CD8 T cells in Susac syndrome. Random-hexamer reverse transcription was applied to roughly 0.45 to 1 ug RNA. One entry per CDR3 protein, called by TCRdb with MiXCR from the immunoSEQ multiplex PCR reads. The profile shows 160,000 or so distinct CDR3 sequences, roughly 95% of them singletons. The sequenced sample consisted of CD8+ T cells from PBMCs. The receptors derive from a human donor with multiple sclerosis.

The V call is TRBV9, the J call TRBJ1-2; TRBD1 matches 8 bases. This CDR3 is built from 14 residues. CDR1 SGDLS and CDR2 YYNGEE come from the germline V gene. The trim removed 3 bases at V and 4 bases at J, leaving 5 bases unmatched. CDR3 sequence (DNA): TGTGCCAGCAGCGCGCAGGGGGCTCTCTATGGCTACACCTTC. Translated: CASSAQGALYGYTF.

The V and J genes are TRBV29-1 and TRBJ2-3, with D possibly matching TRBD1 (6 bases). In germline, CDR1 is SQVTM, CDR2 ANQGSEA. This CDR3 has 12 residues. V dropped 5 bases and J dropped 9 bases, with 15 bases sitting between them. The CDR3 reads CSVFYGDMTQYF. DNA of the CDR3: TGCAGCGTTTTTTATGGGGACATGACGCAGTATTTT.